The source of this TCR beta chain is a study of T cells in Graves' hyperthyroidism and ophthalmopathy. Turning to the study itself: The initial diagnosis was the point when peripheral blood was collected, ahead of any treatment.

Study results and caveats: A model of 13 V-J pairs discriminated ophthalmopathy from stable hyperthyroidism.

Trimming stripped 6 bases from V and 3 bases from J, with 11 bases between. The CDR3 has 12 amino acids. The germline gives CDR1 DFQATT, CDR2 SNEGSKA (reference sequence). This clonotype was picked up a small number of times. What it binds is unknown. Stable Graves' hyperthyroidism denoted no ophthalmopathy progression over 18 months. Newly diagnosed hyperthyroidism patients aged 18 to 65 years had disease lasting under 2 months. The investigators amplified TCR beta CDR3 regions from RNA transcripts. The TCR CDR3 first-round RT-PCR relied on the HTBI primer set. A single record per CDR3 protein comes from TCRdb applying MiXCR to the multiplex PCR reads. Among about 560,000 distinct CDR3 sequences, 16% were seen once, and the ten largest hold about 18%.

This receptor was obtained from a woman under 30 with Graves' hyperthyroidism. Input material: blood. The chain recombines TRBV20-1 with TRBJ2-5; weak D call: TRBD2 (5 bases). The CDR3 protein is CSADGEKETQYF. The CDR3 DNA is TGCAGTGCCGACGGGGAAAAAGAGACCCAGTACTTC.